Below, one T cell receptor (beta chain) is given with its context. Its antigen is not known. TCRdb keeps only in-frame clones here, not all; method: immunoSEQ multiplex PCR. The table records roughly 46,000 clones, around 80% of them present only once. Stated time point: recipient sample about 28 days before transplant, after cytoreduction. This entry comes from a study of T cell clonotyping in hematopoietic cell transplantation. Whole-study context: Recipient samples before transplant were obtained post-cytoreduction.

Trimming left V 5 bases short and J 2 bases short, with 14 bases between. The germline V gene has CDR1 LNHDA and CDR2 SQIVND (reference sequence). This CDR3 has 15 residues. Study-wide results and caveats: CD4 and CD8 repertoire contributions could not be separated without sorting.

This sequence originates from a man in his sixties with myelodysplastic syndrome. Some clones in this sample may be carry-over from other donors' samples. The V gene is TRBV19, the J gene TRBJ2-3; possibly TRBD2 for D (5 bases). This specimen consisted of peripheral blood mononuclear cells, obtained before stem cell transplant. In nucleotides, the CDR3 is TGTGCCAGTAGTGGAGGAAGGCGCGCCACAGATACGCAGTATTTT. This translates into CASSGGRRATDTQYF.